This T cell receptor (beta chain) appears in the sequencing data of a study of cytomegalovirus exposure and HLA in healthy donors. Primers: 60 Vbeta forward and 13 Jbeta reverse. Original handling: Around 9.9 million shared chains were among the about 80 million unique TCR beta chains that a later analysis counted. Some clones are missing from TCRdb's copy, which holds only in-frame ones; the method was immunoSEQ multiplex PCR. Clonal size and the V and J genes are those of that table, whereas D and trimming came from the DNA. Of 150,000 to 200,000 clones in the sample, 82% were seen once. Per germline, CDR1 MNHNS and CDR2 SASEGT. The CDR3 spans 15 residues. After removal of 7 bases from V and 4 bases from J, the junction contained 12 bases not matched to a gene. Study-level findings and limits: Earlier analysis looked at TCR beta V segments, and most were productive about 87% or about 30% of the time. Rates of TCR association differed by HLA locus in a later analysis, with DRB1 highest and HLA-C lowest.

This clone was observed a few times. Its antigen remains unidentified. Sequenced material: PBMCs. The V call is TRBV6-1, the J call TRBJ1-2; TRBD1 aligns across 7 bases. This receptor was identified in a man aged 40-49 years in good health and CMV-seronegative. The CDR3, as DNA: TGTGCCAGCACCTCAGGGATGACAGGGCTCTATGGCTACACCTTC. Protein sequence: CASTSGMTGLYGYTF.